The 8 T cell receptor beta chains in this list originate from one sample, sequenced in a study of CD8 T cells in Susac syndrome. Reverse transcription of 0.5 to 1 ug RNA used random hexamers. MiXCR, applied by TCRdb to the immunoSEQ multiplex PCR reads, yields one record per CDR3 protein. Found here are approximately 180,000 distinct CDR3 sequences, approximately 95% of them singletons; the top ten hold 0.093%. Sequenced material: CD4+ T cells from PBMCs. Receptor source: a human donor with multiple sclerosis.

This clonotype came up a few times. The chain has TRBV6-5 and TRBJ2-7, with TRBD1 as a possible D gene (6 bases). Germline CDR1 reads MNHEY; CDR2 reads SVGAGI. The CDR3 consists of 13 residues. V was trimmed by 2 bases and J by 8 bases, leaving 13 bases between them. In DNA, the CDR3 is TGTGCCAGCAGTTACGGGACGTGGGGGCAGCAGTACTTC. Residues: CASSYGTWGQQYF.

The chain combines TRBV7-8 with TRBJ1-6; D gene uncertain. CDR1 and CDR2 (germline): SGHVS, FQNEAQ. The CDR3 is 16 amino acids. Deletions cut 5 bases from V and 9 bases from J, with 20 bases between. The CDR3: CASSVSGTGVLSPLHF. DNA of the CDR3: TGTGCCAGCAGCGTCTCTGGAACCGGGGTACTTTCACCCCTCCACTTT.

This rearrangement joins TRBV7-6 to TRBJ1-5, with a possible D match to TRBD1 (5 bases). The CDR3 contains 15 residues. CDR1 and CDR2 from the germline V gene are SGHVS and FNYEAQ. The germline V and J ends were trimmed by 5 bases and 1 base, with 12 bases remaining between them. CDR3: CASSQGAGSNQPQHF. In DNA form, the CDR3 reads TGTGCCAGCAGCCAGGGCGCAGGGAGCAATCAGCCCCAGCATTTT.

The chain links TRBV29-1 to TRBJ2-7; D call uncertain. Germline loops: CDR1 SQVTM, CDR2 ANQGSEA. V dropped 6 bases and J dropped 4 bases, with 22 bases sitting between them. The length of the CDR3 is 15 residues. CDR3 in amino acids: CSVPAPGNLGYEQYF. CDR3 in DNA: TGCAGCGTCCCCGCCCCGGGTAACCTCGGGTACGAGCAGTACTTC.

The rearrangement links TRBV18 to TRBJ2-5; tentative D call: TRBD2 (6 bases). Germline V lookup: CDR1 KGHSH, CDR2 LQKENI. V was clipped by 0 bases and J by 1 base, with 9 bases between them. The CDR3 runs to 15 residues. The CDR3 loop is CASSPPAGSQETQYF. CDR3 bases: TGTGCCAGCTCACCACCGGCGGGGTCCCAAGAGACCCAGTACTTC.

This rearrangement joins TRBV29-1 to TRBJ1-2; 7 nucleotides agree with TRBD1. The CDR3 runs 11 residues. Germline V CDR1 and CDR2: SQVTM, ANQGSEA. With V trimmed by 6 bases and J by 8 bases, 6 bases remained unmatched. CDR3 amino acids: CSVTGSGGYTF. CDR3 nucleotide sequence: TGCAGCGTGACAGGGTCTGGGGGCTACACCTTC.

V usage is TRBV12-3 or TRBV12-4 and J usage is TRBJ2-7; 11 bases line up with TRBD1. The CDR3 is 16 residues long. J lost 3 bases, V lost 1 base, and 5 bases had no gene match. DNA of the CDR3: TGTGCCAGCAGTTTAGGCCCCGGGACAGGGGGCTACGAGCAGTACTTC. It is translated as CASSLGPGTGGYEQYF.

The DNA for the CDR3 is TGCGCCAGCAACTTCTTTCCGGGACAGCACTCCTACGAGCAGTACTTC. As protein: CASNFFPGQHSYEQYF. The chain links TRBV23-1 to TRBJ2-7, with 7 bases fitting TRBD1. Being an ORF, TRBV23-1 has a function that is uncertain. The CDR3 runs to 16 residues. V lost 7 bases to trimming and J lost 0 bases; unmatched junction nucleotides: 12.